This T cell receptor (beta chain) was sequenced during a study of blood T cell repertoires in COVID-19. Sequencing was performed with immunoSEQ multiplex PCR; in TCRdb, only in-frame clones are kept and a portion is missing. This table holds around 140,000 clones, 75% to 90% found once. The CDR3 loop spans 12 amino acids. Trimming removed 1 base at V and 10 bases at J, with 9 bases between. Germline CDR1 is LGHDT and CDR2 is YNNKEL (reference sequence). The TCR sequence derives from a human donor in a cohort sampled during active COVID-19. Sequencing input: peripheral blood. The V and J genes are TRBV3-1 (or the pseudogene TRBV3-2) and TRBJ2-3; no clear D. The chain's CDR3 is CASSQGALPQYF. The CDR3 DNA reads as TGTGCCAGCAGCCAAGGCGCTCTTCCGCAGTATTTT.